The entry below describes one TCR beta chain. What it recognizes is unknown. The length of the CDR3 is 19 residues. Germline CDR1 and CDR2: SGHAT and FQNNGV. V lost 0 bases and J lost 0; bases outside the gene matches: 6. The source of the sample is a study of cytomegalovirus exposure and HLA in healthy donors. Study context: Across 300 to 400 genotyped donors, around 80% landed in the Caucasian-associated ancestry cluster.

A multiplex PCR was run with 60 Vbeta primers and 13 Jbeta primers. The method was immunoSEQ multiplex PCR; TCRdb's version includes in-frame clones alone and lacks a portion of them. Of some 98,000 clones listed, roughly 81% are singletons. General observations from the study: Among the most significant clusters, several appeared linked to common viral pathogens in a later analysis.

The V and J genes are TRBV11-2 and TRBJ2-2, with 11 bases identical to TRBD2. The clonotype was recovered from a man in his forties or fifties in good health and CMV-seronegative. The source material was PBMCs. The chain's CDR3 is CASSLEASGGFANTGELFF. CDR3 sequence (DNA): TGTGCCAGCAGCTTAGAGGCTAGCGGGGGGTTCGCGAACACCGGGGAGCTGTTTTTT.